The sequence of this TCR beta chain was determined in a study of T cell repertoires in cytomegalovirus infection. At the level of the study: The authors relied on CMV epitopes, both recently identified HLA-C-restricted and well-studied HLA-B-restricted. Both CMV infection and a matching HLA type were indicated by public TCR beta signatures. Findings of the study overall: Predominance within the ex vivo response was attributable to HLA-C-restricted CMV-specific TCR beta clonotypes. CMV carriers with the relevant HLA were identified by cumulative public TCR beta family frequency.

TCRdb redid the calling of the reads with MiXCR, one entry per CDR3 protein. The table lists roughly 990,000 distinct CDR3 sequences, more than 25% of them singletons, with over 13% in the top ten. At least ten counts were recorded for this clonotype. Its antigen is currently unknown. The CDR3 runs 14 residues. V was trimmed by 5 bases and J by 0 bases, leaving 10 bases between them. The J gene is TRBJ1-1, the V gene TRBV12-3 or TRBV12-4, with unresolved D. The receptor's source is a human donor in good health (CMV status not recorded). Some clones in this sample may be carry-over from other donors' samples. The starting material was cultured CD8+ T cells from PBMCs, obtained from culture after CMV antigen stimulation. CDR3 coding DNA: TGTGCCAGCAGTCCCCTTGTGGTGAACACTGAAGCTTTCTTT. Translating it yields CASSPLVVNTEAFF.